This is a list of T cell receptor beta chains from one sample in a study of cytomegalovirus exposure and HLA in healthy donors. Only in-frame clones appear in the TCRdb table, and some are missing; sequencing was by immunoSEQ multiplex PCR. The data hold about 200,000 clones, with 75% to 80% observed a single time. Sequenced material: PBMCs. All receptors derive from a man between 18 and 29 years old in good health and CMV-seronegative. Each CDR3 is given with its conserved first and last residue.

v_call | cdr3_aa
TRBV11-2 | CASSLGLMVREQYF
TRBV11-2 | CASSLVGTGSYNEQFF
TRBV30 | CAWRQLRDRKSGHEQYF
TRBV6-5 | CASRPGGNEKLFF
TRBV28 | CASTGGREIYEQFF
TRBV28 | CASSLGPSSGSPDTQYF
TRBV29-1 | CSVGDYEQFF
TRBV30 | CARGQVGAGELFF
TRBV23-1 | CASSQSPSGGYEQYF
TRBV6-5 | CASSYTSTGGTDTQYF
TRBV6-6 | CASTTGQGITGELFF
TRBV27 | CASSLSSGWNTEAFF
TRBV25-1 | CASSEEAGTDTQYF
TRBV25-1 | CASSEYGQVRPYEQYF
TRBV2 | CASSEGYRDDGYTF
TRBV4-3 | CASSHGRQFTNYGYTF
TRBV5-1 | CASSLDGGADYGYTF
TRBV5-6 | CASSPDKSGFF
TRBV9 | CASSVDGGTIMNTEAFF
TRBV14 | CASSQEATGIETQYF
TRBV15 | CATSRGQGDNSPLHF
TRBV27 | CASSFNSGGGYEQYF
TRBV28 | CASSLTRTDNQETQYF
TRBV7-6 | CASSFGGLGLGDTQYF
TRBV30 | CAYTEIFRPDIEAFF
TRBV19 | CASSIGVSAEQFF
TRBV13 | CASSFLTAGGSYEQYF
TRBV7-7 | CASSYGTGAYEQYF
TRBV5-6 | CASSLQGRKMNTEAFF
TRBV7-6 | CASSLGSTGGNYEQYF
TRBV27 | CASSSSREGAYEQYF
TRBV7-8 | CASSRRGEVDEKLFF
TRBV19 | CASSTPGLNTEAFF
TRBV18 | CASSPPYGTGNGGYTF
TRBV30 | CAWSPGTGRSTIYF
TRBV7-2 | CASSLTAYEQYF
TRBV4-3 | CASSQGGVSNEKLFF
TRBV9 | CASSEDSGSPIDEQFF
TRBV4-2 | CASSQTGGSTDTQYF
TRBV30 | CAWSKEDFFITYGYTF
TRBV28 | CASSSLTGGGYTF
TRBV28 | CASSFIKGRTNSNQPQHF
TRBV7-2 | CASSSDSSGANVLTF
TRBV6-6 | CASSGQVYEQYF
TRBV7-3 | CASSRTGVPGANVLTF
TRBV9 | CASSVVDSEAFF
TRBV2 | CASSEGDRGRELFF
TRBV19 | CASSISDTLSTGELFF
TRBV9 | CASSDLLDPEETQYF
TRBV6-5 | CASSFPGDVAFF
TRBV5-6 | CASSSSGSGGMETQYF
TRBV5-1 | CASSLVGMHEQFF
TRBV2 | CASYAGPRGNNEQFF